The rows below give T cell receptor beta chains drawn from one sample of a study of cytomegalovirus exposure and HLA in healthy donors. The assay was immunoSEQ multiplex PCR, and TCRdb's table has in-frame clones only and misses some. This table holds about 99,000 clones, roughly 79% found once. Material for sequencing was PBMCs. All receptors come from a man in his forties or fifties in good health and CMV-seropositive. Both conserved end residues are part of each CDR3. The order of the fields is J gene, D gene, clone size, V gene, CDR3 DNA, CDR3 protein. A D gene is named only where the DNA matches it firmly. Only some rows state a clone size, as once, few, many or a class for expanded clones.

J: TRBJ2-1
D: TRBD2
size: -
V: TRBV27
DNA: TGTGCCAGTGCTCCGACTAGCGGGAGGGCCTTTCAGTTCTTC
CDR3: CASAPTSGRAFQFF

J: TRBJ2-1
D: -
size: -
V: TRBV18
DNA: TGTGCCAGCTCACCTGACGCGGGGTACGTAAATGAGCAGTTCTTC
CDR3: CASSPDAGYVNEQFF

J: TRBJ2-2
D: -
size: -
V: TRBV4-1
DNA: TGCGCCAGCAGCCCTAGGGGTACCGGGGAGCTGTTTTTT
CDR3: CASSPRGTGELFF

J: TRBJ1-4
D: -
size: -
V: TRBV5-4
DNA: TGTGCCAGCAGCTTGCAGGGTGGGGAAAAACTGTTTTTT
CDR3: CASSLQGGEKLFF

J: TRBJ2-6
D: -
size: -
V: TRBV5-6
DNA: TGTGCCAGCAGCTTCCCCGACAGCAGGTCGGGTGGGGCCAACGTCCTGACTTTC
CDR3: CASSFPDSRSGGANVLTF

J: TRBJ2-6
D: TRBD1
size: -
V: TRBV9
DNA: TGTGCCAGCAGCTCGTGGCAGGGGGCTGCTGGGGCCAACGTCCTGACTTTC
CDR3: CASSSWQGAAGANVLTF

J: TRBJ2-3
D: TRBD2
size: -
V: TRBV28
DNA: TGTGCCAGCAGTTATCGACTAGCGGGAGCAGATACGCAGTATTTT
CDR3: CASSYRLAGADTQYF

J: TRBJ2-7
D: -
size: -
V: TRBV28
DNA: TGTGCCAGCAGGCCGAAACTCCGGGTAATCGAGCAGTACTTC
CDR3: CASRPKLRVIEQYF

J: TRBJ2-1
D: TRBD2
size: -
V: TRBV30
DNA: TGTGCCTGGAGTGTACGGGGACTAGCGGGAAACAATGAGCAGTTCTTC
CDR3: CAWSVRGLAGNNEQFF

J: TRBJ2-7
D: TRBD1
size: -
V: TRBV7-8
DNA: TGTGCCAGCAGCTTAACCTGGACAGGGACGGACTACGAGCAGTACTTC
CDR3: CASSLTWTGTDYEQYF

J: TRBJ2-2
D: -
size: once
V: TRBV7-3
DNA: TGTGCCAGCAGCTTACTCCCTAGCACCGGGGAGCTGTTTTTT
CDR3: CASSLLPSTGELFF

J: TRBJ2-4
D: TRBD2
size: once
V: TRBV19
DNA: TGTGCCAGTAGTATGGGGAGGGCTAACATTCAGTACTTC
CDR3: CASSMGRANIQYF

J: TRBJ2-5
D: -
size: -
V: TRBV11-2
DNA: TGTGCCAGCAGCTCAGGGGGAGGCGTGAGGGCGGAGACCCAGTACTTC
CDR3: CASSSGGGVRAETQYF

J: TRBJ1-2
D: -
size: -
V: TRBV6-1
DNA: TGTGCCAGCAGTGAATTGGGGGGGTATGGCTACACCTTC
CDR3: CASSELGGYGYTF

J: TRBJ2-7
D: -
size: -
V: TRBV7-9
DNA: TGTTCCAGCAGCTTAGAGGGGTACGAGCAGTACTTC
CDR3: CSSSLEGYEQYF

J: TRBJ2-1
D: -
size: -
V: TRBV7-2
DNA: TGTGCCAGCAGCTGGGCTAGCGACTTCCTCGAGCAGTTCTTC
CDR3: CASSWASDFLEQFF

J: TRBJ2-3
D: TRBD2
size: hyperexpanded
V: TRBV6-4
DNA: TGTGCCAGCAGTGACTCGGCTAGCGGGGGACCCACAGATACGCAGTATTTT
CDR3: CASSDSASGGPTDTQYF

J: TRBJ2-7
D: TRBD1
size: -
V: TRBV19
DNA: TGTGCCAGTAGGCTGGGACAGGGACTCTACGAGCAGTACTTC
CDR3: CASRLGQGLYEQYF

J: TRBJ2-1
D: -
size: -
V: TRBV28
DNA: TGTGCCAGCTGGCAGGGCACCTACAATGAGCAGTTCTTC
CDR3: CASWQGTYNEQFF

J: TRBJ2-5
D: -
size: -
V: TRBV7-9
DNA: TGTGCCAGCACGAACTTGGAGACCCAGTACTTC
CDR3: CASTNLETQYF

J: TRBJ1-5
D: TRBD1
size: -
V: TRBV7-9
DNA: TGTGCCAGCAGCTTAGCTCTTCAACAGGGGAACAATCAGCCCCAGCATTTT
CDR3: CASSLALQQGNNQPQHF

J: TRBJ2-2
D: TRBD1
size: -
V: TRBV6-6
DNA: TGTGCCAGCAGTTACGGGACAGGGGGAACCGGGGAGCTGTTTTTT
CDR3: CASSYGTGGTGELFF

J: TRBJ2-3
D: TRBD2
size: -
V: TRBV27
DNA: TGTGCCAGCACCCCGTTTCCTAGCGGTGGGGGCACAGATACGCAGTATTTT
CDR3: CASTPFPSGGGTDTQYF

J: TRBJ2-1
D: TRBD2
size: -
V: TRBV28
DNA: TGTGCCAGCAGTTTGTTTTCTAGCGGGGGGGACAATGAGCAGTTCTTC
CDR3: CASSLFSSGGDNEQFF

J: TRBJ2-7
D: -
size: few
V: TRBV20-1
DNA: TGCAGTGCTAGGGCGGAATACGAGCAGTACTTC
CDR3: CSARAEYEQYF

J: TRBJ2-7
D: TRBD2
size: -
V: TRBV4-1
DNA: TGCGCCAGCAGCCAAGATCGGAGCGGGGCCCTCTACGAGCAGTACTTC
CDR3: CASSQDRSGALYEQYF

J: TRBJ2-7
D: TRBD1
size: -
V: TRBV4-1
DNA: TGCGCCAGCAGCCACGGAGCCGGGACAGCGAACTCCTACGAGCAGTACTTC
CDR3: CASSHGAGTANSYEQYF

J: TRBJ2-2
D: TRBD1
size: once
V: TRBV7-3
DNA: TGTGCCAGCAGCGCCCAGGGGGTGGAAAGCGGGGAGCTGTTTTTT
CDR3: CASSAQGVESGELFF

J: TRBJ2-1
D: TRBD1
size: -
V: TRBV14
DNA: TGTGCCAGCAGCCGAGGGCCCCCGACAGGGGCCCCAAGCTCCTACAATGAGCAGTTCTTC
CDR3: CASSRGPPTGAPSSYNEQFF

J: TRBJ1-2
D: -
size: -
V: TRBV28
DNA: TGTGCCAGCCTACCAGACAGCAGAAACTATGGCTACACCTTC
CDR3: CASLPDSRNYGYTF

J: TRBJ2-1
D: TRBD1
size: -
V: TRBV18
DNA: TGTGCCAGCTCCCCCGGGACAGGCCGCAATGAGCAGTTCTTC
CDR3: CASSPGTGRNEQFF

J: TRBJ2-3
D: TRBD2
size: -
V: TRBV27
DNA: TGTGCCAGCAGTGACTCGGCTAGCGGGGGACCCACAGATACGCAGTATTTT
CDR3: CASSDSASGGPTDTQYF

J: TRBJ2-7
D: -
size: -
V: TRBV10-3
DNA: TGTGCCATCAGTGGGACAGAAGTGAAGGCCTACGAGCAGTACTTC
CDR3: CAISGTEVKAYEQYF

J: TRBJ1-5
D: -
size: -
V: TRBV4-1
DNA: TGCGCCAGCAGCCAAGAGGCAGGGCGGAATCAGCCCCAGCATTTT
CDR3: CASSQEAGRNQPQHF

J: TRBJ2-7
D: TRBD2
size: few
V: TRBV5-8
DNA: TGTGCCAGCAGCTTTAGCGGGAGCGGGCCTAACGAGCAGTACTTC
CDR3: CASSFSGSGPNEQYF

J: TRBJ2-2
D: -
size: once
V: TRBV6-1
DNA: TGTGCCAGCAGTGGGGACTTCGAGGGGGAGCTGTTTTTT
CDR3: CASSGDFEGELFF

J: TRBJ2-1
D: TRBD1
size: -
V: TRBV10-3
DNA: TGTGCCATCAGGGGGGCAAGGACAGGGGGCGGTGAGCAGTTCTTC
CDR3: CAIRGARTGGGEQFF

J: TRBJ1-3
D: -
size: -
V: TRBV19
DNA: TGTGCCAGTAACTCCCAGGCGTCTGGAAACACCATATATTTT
CDR3: CASNSQASGNTIYF

J: TRBJ2-7
D: TRBD2
size: -
V: TRBV28
DNA: TGTGCCAGCAGTTTGGCGACGGCGGCGGGGGGGGAGCAGTACTTC
CDR3: CASSLATAAGGEQYF

J: TRBJ1-3
D: -
size: -
V: TRBV28
DNA: TGTGCCAGCAGTTTATCGCGTGGAAACACCATATATTTT
CDR3: CASSLSRGNTIYF

J: TRBJ2-1
D: TRBD2
size: -
V: TRBV11-2
DNA: TGTGCCAGCAGCTCCATTCTAGCGGGAGGTTACAATGAGCAGTTCTTC
CDR3: CASSSILAGGYNEQFF

J: TRBJ2-1
D: -
size: -
V: TRBV30
DNA: TGTGCCCTAGTTCTTGGGGAGCGGGCTGAGCAGTTCTTC
CDR3: CALVLGERAEQFF

J: TRBJ2-1
D: -
size: -
V: TRBV14
DNA: TGTGCCAGCAGCCAAGTCAGCTCCTACAATGAGCAGTTCTTC
CDR3: CASSQVSSYNEQFF

J: TRBJ2-6
D: -
size: -
V: TRBV18
DNA: TGTGCCAGCTCCCCCGGGATAACTGGGGCCAACGTCCTGACTTTC
CDR3: CASSPGITGANVLTF

J: TRBJ2-1
D: TRBD2
size: -
V: TRBV5-1
DNA: TGCGCCAGCAGGGAGGGACTAAACTCCTACAATGAGCAGTTCTTC
CDR3: CASREGLNSYNEQFF

J: TRBJ2-7
D: -
size: few
V: TRBV6-1
DNA: TGTGCCAGCAGCCGGGACACTTGGGCAAACGAGCAGTACTTC
CDR3: CASSRDTWANEQYF

J: TRBJ1-2
D: TRBD1
size: -
V: TRBV6-6
DNA: TGTGCCAGCAGTTATAGCGACAGGGTAAACTATGGCTACACCTTC
CDR3: CASSYSDRVNYGYTF

J: TRBJ2-3
D: TRBD1
size: few
V: TRBV27
DNA: TGTGCCAGCAAGGGACAGAGGAGCACAGATACGCAGTATTTT
CDR3: CASKGQRSTDTQYF

J: TRBJ2-5
D: -
size: few
V: TRBV4-2
DNA: TGTGCCAGCAGCCAAGCGGGAGATACAGAGACCCAGTACTTC
CDR3: CASSQAGDTETQYF

J: TRBJ2-5
D: -
size: -
V: TRBV29-1
DNA: TGCAGCGTTGTTGAAAGCCGAGAGACCCAGTACTTC
CDR3: CSVVESRETQYF

J: TRBJ2-3
D: -
size: -
V: TRBV10-3
DNA: TGTGCCATCAGTGCCAGATCTCCATCAGATACGCAGTATTTT
CDR3: CAISARSPSDTQYF

J: TRBJ1-2
D: TRBD1
size: -
V: TRBV5-8
DNA: TGTGCCAGCAGACACCCCCAGGGGGCGGGCTATGGCTACACCTTC
CDR3: CASRHPQGAGYGYTF

J: TRBJ2-1
D: TRBD2
size: few
V: TRBV6-4
DNA: TGTGCCAGCAGTGTCCTAGCGGCATCCTACAATGAGCAGTTCTTC
CDR3: CASSVLAASYNEQFF

J: TRBJ2-7
D: TRBD2
size: -
V: TRBV10-3
DNA: TGTGCCATCAGTGAGAGACTAGCGGGAGACGAGCAGTACTTC
CDR3: CAISERLAGDEQYF

J: TRBJ1-5
D: -
size: -
V: TRBV2
DNA: TGTGCCAGCAGGGGCCGGGACATCCTTAGCAATCAGCCCCAGCATTTT
CDR3: CASRGRDILSNQPQHF

J: TRBJ2-5
D: -
size: -
V: TRBV5-6
DNA: TGTGCCAGCAGCTTTGCCGGGATGGAGACCCAGTACTTC
CDR3: CASSFAGMETQYF

J: TRBJ2-1
D: TRBD2
size: few
V: TRBV11-2
DNA: TGTGCCAGCAGCTTAGCAGGGACTAGCAATGAGCAGTTCTTC
CDR3: CASSLAGTSNEQFF

J: TRBJ2-1
D: -
size: -
V: TRBV7-9
DNA: TGTGCCAGCAGCTCGGGTCCGAGGGATGAGCAGTTCTTC
CDR3: CASSSGPRDEQFF